Listed below are T cell receptor beta chains from one sample, sequenced in a study of T cells after posttransplantation cyclophosphamide. Method: immunoSEQ multiplex PCR; TCRdb's copy keeps in-frame clones and lacks some. Found here are approximately 2,500 clones, about 67% of them singletons; the top ten hold approximately 30%. The sample was PBMCs, taken 30 days after allogeneic stem cell transplant with posttransplant cyclophosphamide. Receptors were obtained from a female patient aged 50 to 60 who received an allogeneic stem cell transplant from a related donor, was CMV-positive, and had no GVHD. A subset of T cells may come from the graft donor. CDR3s include the opening cysteine and the closing phenylalanine or tryptophan. Each record gives: D gene, J gene, V gene, clone size, CDR3 DNA, CDR3 protein. A D gene is named only where the DNA matches it firmly. Where a row states a size, it is once, few, many or the class of an expanded clone; other rows omit it.

>TRBD1|TRBJ1-3|TRBV7-6|.
TGTGCCAGCAGCTTAGTGGGACAGGGAGCCTCTGGAAACACCATATATTTT
CASSLVGQGASGNTIYF
>.|TRBJ1-1|TRBV4-1|.
TGCGCCAGCAGCCAACGGCCTGACTTGGGAGCTTTCTTT
CASSQRPDLGAFF
>TRBD1|TRBJ2-1|TRBV7-2|.
TGTGCCAGCAGCTTAGCGCCCCTCGGAGACAGGGTTGAGCAGTTCTTC
CASSLAPLGDRVEQFF
>.|TRBJ2-1|TRBV9|.
TGTGCCAGCAGCGTAATTGATGGGAGGTCCTACAATGAGCAGTTCTTC
CASSVIDGRSYNEQFF
>TRBD1|TRBJ1-4|TRBV10-2|.
TGCGCCAGCAGCGGCCCCGGGAGACAGGGGGGGAATGAAAAACTGTTTTTT
CASSGPGRQGGNEKLFF
>.|TRBJ2-7|TRBV5-1|.
TGCGCCAGCAGCTCTTTCCTACTACGGACAGACCCTTCGACCTACGAGCAGTACTTC
CASSSFLLRTDPSTYEQYF
>TRBD1|TRBJ1-1|TRBV28|.
TGTGCCAGCACCCCAGTTAGGACAGGGGTGAGTAACACTGAAGCTTTCTTT
CASTPVRTGVSNTEAFF
>TRBD1|TRBJ2-1|TRBV5-4|few
TGTGCCAGCAGCTTGGGGGGACAGGGGGCCAATGAGCAGTTCTTC
CASSLGGQGANEQFF
>.|TRBJ2-7|TRBV6-1|.
TGTGCCAGCAGTGAATGGGACACCTACGAGCAGTACTTC
CASSEWDTYEQYF
>.|TRBJ2-3|TRBV19|.
TGTGCCAGTAGTACCCCCCCCATGGGCGGGAGCACAGATACGCAGTATTTT
CASSTPPMGGSTDTQYF
>TRBD1|TRBJ2-7|TRBV5-1|few
TGCGCCAGCAGCTTGGAGGGACAGGGGGCGAACGAGCAGTACTTC
CASSLEGQGANEQYF
>TRBD2|TRBJ2-1|TRBV13|medium-sized
TGTGCCAGCAGCACCAGGACTAGCGGGAGGGCCATGTACAATGAGCAGTTCTTC
CASSTRTSGRAMYNEQFF
>.|TRBJ1-1|TRBV4-1|.
TGCGCCAGCAGCCCCGAGACCAGGGAGGGAGGTTGGAGCACTGAAGCTTTCTTT
CASSPETREGGWSTEAFF
>.|TRBJ2-2|TRBV6-5|.
TGTGCCAGCAGTCGAGGGACAAGAGGCACCGGGGAGCTGTTTTTT
CASSRGTRGTGELFF
>.|TRBJ2-2|TRBV5-4|few
TGTGCCAGCAGCCCCGGTCCGAGAGCGGGACAGAACACCGGGGAGCTGTTTTTT
CASSPGPRAGQNTGELFF
>TRBD2|TRBJ2-2|TRBV14|few
TGTGCCAGCAGCCCGTTACTAGCGATCGGGGAGCTGTTTTTT
CASSPLLAIGELFF
>TRBD1|TRBJ2-3|TRBV7-8|.
TGTGCCAGCAGCATTGGACAGGGAAGCACAGATACGCAGTATTTT
CASSIGQGSTDTQYF
>TRBD1|TRBJ1-1|TRBV11-2|.
TGTGCCAGCAGGTCAGACAGGGGTGTTGGCACTGAAGCTTTCTTT
CASRSDRGVGTEAFF
>TRBD1|TRBJ2-2|TRBV5-1|once
TGCGCCAGCAGCTTGGCCCGACAGGGGGGGAACACCGGGGAGCTGTTTTTT
CASSLARQGGNTGELFF
>TRBD1|TRBJ1-6|TRBV7-9|.
TGTGCCAGCAGCGACGCCCGAACCGGGACAGACTATAATTCACCCCTCCACTTT
CASSDARTGTDYNSPLHF
>TRBD2|TRBJ2-3|TRBV6-1|.
TGTGCCAGCATCTGGCCGGGAGGGGGCACAGATACGCAGTATTTT
CASIWPGGGTDTQYF
>.|TRBJ1-6|TRBV19|.
TGTGCCAGTAGTATTGTTCCCCGACCGGGTAATTCACCCCTCCACTTT
CASSIVPRPGNSPLHF
>.|TRBJ2-1|TRBV5-4|.
TGTGCCAGCAGCGCCGGGACAACCGAATACAATGAGCAGTTCTTC
CASSAGTTEYNEQFF
>TRBD2|TRBJ2-3|TRBV6-5|.
TGTGCCAGCAGTTACTCGCGGGGGGCAGATACGCAGTATTTT
CASSYSRGADTQYF
>.|TRBJ1-4|TRBV2|once
TGTGCCAGCAGGCCCACAGGGATTATACTGTTTTTT
CASRPTGIILFF
>.|TRBJ1-4|TRBV13|few
TGTGCCAGCAGCTCCTCCGGGACTATAAGCGAAAAACTGTTTTTT
CASSSSGTISEKLFF
>.|TRBJ2-5|TRBV4-2|few
TGTGCCAGCAGCCATCCGGGAGAGACCCAGTACTTC
CASSHPGETQYF
>TRBD1|TRBJ2-7|TRBV6-1|.
TGTGCCAGCAGTGACCCTCTGCGGCAGGGGGCCCCCTACGAGCAGTACTTC
CASSDPLRQGAPYEQYF
>.|TRBJ1-2|TRBV21-1|.
TGTGCCAGCAGCAAATGTCTGGTCAAGGTCGACAGCACTAACTATGGCTACACCTTC
CASSKCLVKVDSTNYGYTF
>TRBD1|TRBJ1-2|TRBV28|.
TGTGCCAGCAGATCCCCCCGGGACAGGGAATATGGCTACACCTTC
CASRSPRDREYGYTF
>.|TRBJ1-4|TRBV30|.
TGTGCCTCCCGGGGGGGGCTTGAAAAACTGTTTTTT
CASRGGLEKLFF
>.|TRBJ2-7|TRBV5-1|once
TGCGCCAGCAGCTTGAACGCAGGGGAAATCTACGAGCAGTACTTC
CASSLNAGEIYEQYF
>.|TRBJ2-2|TRBV7-9|medium-sized
TGTGCCAGCAGCCCAACGCAGGGGTCGTACACCGGGGAGCTGTTTTTT
CASSPTQGSYTGELFF
>.|TRBJ1-2|TRBV4-2|.
TGTGCCAGCAGCCAAACAGGGCTCCGTGGCTACACCTTC
CASSQTGLRGYTF
>TRBD2|TRBJ2-5|TRBV27|.
TGTGCCAGCAGTTACTCGATTATGGCGGGGGGCCAAGAGACCCAGTACTTC
CASSYSIMAGGQETQYF
>TRBD2|TRBJ2-4|TRBV7-2|.
TGTGCCAGCAGCCCCCGGGGGAGGGTTACCAAAAACATTCAGTACTTC
CASSPRGRVTKNIQYF
>TRBD2|TRBJ2-7|TRBV11-1|.
TGTGCCAGCAGTCCGGGGGTCGGGGGGAACTACGAGCAGTACTTC
CASSPGVGGNYEQYF
>.|TRBJ2-1|TRBV6-5|.
TGTGCCAGCAGCTACGGCGGGACCTTCGGTGGGCAGTTCTTC
CASSYGGTFGGQFF
>TRBD2|TRBJ2-7|TRBV6-6|.
TGTGCCAGCAGGGGGCCCGGGGGGGTGGAATACGAGCAGTACTTC
CASRGPGGVEYEQYF
>.|TRBJ2-2|TRBV4-2|.
TGTGCCAGCAGCCAAGACCAGAACGCTGGGGAGCTGTTTTTT
CASSQDQNAGELFF
>.|TRBJ2-5|TRBV30|.
TGTGCCTGGAGTGTACCAGGGCTCCAAGAGACCCAGTACTTC
CAWSVPGLQETQYF
>.|TRBJ2-7|TRBV5-1|.
TGCGCCAGCAGCTTAGGGGGCGGGATTCCCTCCTACGAGCAGTACTTC
CASSLGGGIPSYEQYF
>.|TRBJ2-3|TRBV6-6|.
TGTGCCAGCATCCAAACCGCTAGCGATTACACAGATACGCAGTATTTT
CASIQTASDYTDTQYF
>TRBD2|TRBJ2-3|TRBV6-4|.
TGTGCCAGCAGTCGACTAGCGGGGGGTGTTGGCACAGATACGCAGTATTTT
CASSRLAGGVGTDTQYF
>.|TRBJ1-1|TRBV6-5|.
TGTGCCAGCTGCATGGACAGTGGTATGAACACTGAAGCTTTCTTT
CASCMDSGMNTEAFF
>.|TRBJ2-1|TRBV27|.
TGTGCCAGCAGTTTAGCGAATACGGGGAATGAGCAGTTCTTC
CASSLANTGNEQFF
>TRBD2|TRBJ2-7|TRBV6-9|once
TGTGCCAGCAGCCCCAGTAGCGGGAGTCGCGAGCAGTACTTC
CASSPSSGSREQYF
>TRBD1|TRBJ1-2|TRBV12-5|.
TGTGCTAGTGGCAACAGCTGGGACAGCTATGGCTACACCTTC
CASGNSWDSYGYTF
>TRBD1|TRBJ2-7|TRBV30|.
TGTGCCTGGAGTGTAGGGGGCCCAGGGCCGTACTTC
CAWSVGGPGPYF
>.|TRBJ1-2|TRBV28|.
TGTGCCAGCAGTTTAGAACAGAACTATGGCTACACCTTC
CASSLEQNYGYTF
>.|TRBJ1-1|TRBV28|.
TGTGCCGCAAACTCCGCTGTTAACACTGAAGCTTTCTTT
CAANSAVNTEAFF
>TRBD2|TRBJ2-1|TRBV19|few
TGTGCCAGTAGTAAGGGACTAGCGGGAAACTACAATGAGCAGTTCTTC
CASSKGLAGNYNEQFF